The 19 T cell receptor beta chains listed next were all sequenced from one sample in a study of T cell responses to AZD1222 COVID-19 vaccine. Here immunoSEQ multiplex PCR was the method, and the copy in TCRdb shows in-frame clones only, minus some. Of just over 60,000 clones in the sample, 65% to 80% were seen once. The sequences come from peripheral blood, collected on day 0 of AZD1222 vaccination. Receptors were obtained from an adult in good health.

This chain links TRBV5-6 with TRBJ1-5; 7 bases agree with TRBD1. The ends lost 2 bases at V and 3 bases at J; junction bases unmatched: 5. CDR1 and CDR2 from the germline V gene are SGHDT and YYEEEE. CDR3 size: 15 residues. The CDR3 spells CASSFGTALNQPQHF. CDR3 DNA sequence: TGTGCCAGCAGCTTCGGGACAGCGCTCAATCAGCCCCAGCATTTT.

A word on this clone: The same CDR3 can be traced to other DNA sequences in this sample. The DNA for the CDR3 is TGTGCCAGCTCTTCCGACAGCTACGAGCAGTACTTC. It translates to CASSSDSYEQYF. The rearrangement uses TRBV18 and TRBJ2-7; possibly TRBD1 for D (5 bases). The CDR3 contains 12 residues. V lost 6 bases and J 3 bases, leaving 9 bases between the germline ends. Germline loops: CDR1 KGHSH, CDR2 LQKENI.

This chain links TRBV27 with TRBJ1-2, with 7 bases matching TRBD1. V lost 6 bases to trimming and J lost 2 bases; unmatched junction nucleotides: 3. The CDR3 spans 13 residues. CDR1 is MNHEY and CDR2 is SMNVEV in the germline V gene (reference sequence). CDR3 sequence reads: CASSATGNYGYTF. CDR3 nucleotides: TGTGCCAGCAGCGCGACAGGGAACTATGGCTACACCTTC.

This clone was found once. V usage is TRBV27 and J usage is TRBJ1-6; no definite D call. V dropped 11 bases and J dropped 3 bases, with 11 bases sitting between them. There are 13 residues in the CDR3. Germline values: CDR1 MNHEY, CDR2 SMNVEV (reference sequence). CDR3 region: CAAKEYYNSPLHF. DNA of the CDR3: TGTGCCGCAAAGGAATACTATAATTCACCCCTCCACTTT.

The chain employs TRBV9 and TRBJ2-1; TRBD2 matches 9 bases. Germline loops: CDR1 SGDLS, CDR2 YYNGEE. With V trimmed by 0 bases and J by 9 bases, 7 bases remained unmatched. The CDR3 totals 15 residues. DNA for the CDR3: TGTGCCAGCAGCGTAGGGGATAGCGGGAGCTTTGAGCAGTTCTTC. Translating it yields CASSVGDSGSFEQFF.

The chain carries TRBV27 and TRBJ2-5, with 7 bases identical to TRBD2. CDR3 size: 15 residues. The germline V gene has CDR1 MNHEY and CDR2 SMNVEV (reference sequence). After removal of 6 bases from V and 2 bases from J, the junction contained 9 bases not matched to a gene. Written as DNA, the CDR3 is TGTGCCAGCAGCCTGATGGGGGGGATACAAGAGACCCAGTACTTC. Its translation is CASSLMGGIQETQYF.

The chain links TRBV6-5 to TRBJ2-3; possibly TRBD2 for D (6 bases). V lost 11 bases, J lost 3 bases, and 21 bases lay in between. The CDR3 extends over 15 amino acids. Germline V gives CDR1 MNHEY, CDR2 SVGAGI. The CDR3 bases are TGTGCCGCCGCGGGTGGGATCGGGGGAACAGATACGCAGTATTTT. It is translated as CAAAGGIGGTDTQYF.

The chain couples TRBV7-8 to TRBJ2-1; D remains unclear. The CDR3 length is 13 residues. Deletions cut 2 bases from V and 0 bases from J, with 2 bases between. The germline CDR1 and CDR2 sequences are SGHVS and FQNEAQ. CDR3 sequence reads: CASSLSSYNEQFF. CDR3 nucleotide sequence: TGTGCCAGCAGCTTAAGCTCCTACAATGAGCAGTTCTTC. Variable domain in full (rest from reference TRBV7-8 and TRBJ2-1): GAGVSQSPRYKVAKRGQDVALRCDPISGHVSLFWYQQALGQGPEFLTYFQNEAQLDKSGLPSDRFFAERPEGSVSTLKIQRTQQEDSAVYLCASSLSSYNEQFFGPGTRLTVL.

The rearrangement links TRBV28 to TRBJ1-5; D might be TRBD1 (5 bases). Germline assignment: CDR1 MDHEN and CDR2 SYDVKM. Deletions cut 5 bases from V and 9 bases from J, with 11 bases between. The CDR3 totals 12 residues. CDR3 nucleotide sequence: TGTGCCAGCAGTCGAAGGGGTTCGCCCCAGCATTTT. This sequence encodes CASSRRGSPQHF.

The gene calls are TRBV7-2 and TRBJ2-1; D might be TRBD2 (5 bases). This CDR3 comprises 15 residues. The V end lost 4 bases, the J end lost 4 bases, and 14 bases lay between the germline ends. CDR1 and CDR2 from the germline V gene are SGHTA and FQGNSA. The CDR3 DNA sequence: TGTGCCAGCAGCTACCGACGCGGAGGATACAATGAGCAGTTCTTC. Residues: CASSYRRGGYNEQFF.

The chain carries TRBV6-4 and TRBJ1-1; D perhaps matches TRBD1 (5 bases). CDR1 is MRHNA, CDR2 SNTAGT, per germline. The germline V and J ends were trimmed by 7 bases and 0 bases, with 15 bases remaining between them. The CDR3 has 15 amino acids. The DNA for the CDR3 is TGTGCCAGCAAGGTTGAAGACAGCTTGAACACTGAAGCTTTCTTT. Translated: CASKVEDSLNTEAFF.

The chain is built from TRBV19 and TRBJ1-1; no definite D call. Germline CDR1 and CDR2: LNHDA and SQIVND (reference sequence). Deletions cut 2 bases from V and 5 bases from J, with 9 bases between. The CDR3 covers 13 residues. This CDR3 reads CASSIIVRTEAFF. CDR3 nucleotide sequence: TGTGCCAGTAGTATAATTGTGAGGACTGAAGCTTTCTTT.

The gene calls are TRBV28 and TRBJ1-1; D unclear. The CDR3 covers 14 residues. The germline V and J ends were trimmed by 7 bases and 3 bases, with 15 bases remaining between them. Germline values: CDR1 MDHEN, CDR2 SYDVKM. The CDR3 bases are TGTGCCAGCACCCTAGGTAACGGCTACACTGAAGCTTTCTTT. Protein: CASTLGNGYTEAFF.

The chain uses TRBV19 and TRBJ1-2; a possible D gene is TRBD1 (5 bases). V lost 5 bases to trimming and J lost 1 base, with 8 bases between them. CDR3 length: 13 residues. Per germline, CDR1 LNHDA and CDR2 SQIVND (reference sequence). The CDR3 loop is CASSVDSNYGYTF. The CDR3 region has the DNA TGTGCCAGTAGTGTTGACAGTAACTATGGCTACACCTTC.

V and J are TRBV10-3 and TRBJ2-1; no clear D gene. V was shortened by 0 bases and J by 1 base, with 13 bases between the two germline ends. The CDR3 contains 17 residues. Germline V CDR1 and CDR2: ENHRY, SYGVKD. The CDR3 nucleotides read TGTGCCATCAGTGAGTCAGGGCGAGTTGGGTCCTACAATGAGCAGTTCTTC. Protein: CAISESGRVGSYNEQFF.

The rearrangement uses TRBV27 and TRBJ2-3, with 7 bases lining up with TRBD2. The germline V gene has CDR1 MNHEY and CDR2 SMNVEV (reference sequence). V lost 5 bases, J lost 2 bases, and 10 bases stayed unmatched. CDR3 length: 16 residues. The CDR3 nucleotides are TGTGCCAGCAGTCCCCGTGGAGCGGGGTTCACAGATACGCAGTATTTT. Translating it yields CASSPRGAGFTDTQYF.

V gene TRBV12-3 or TRBV12-4 combines with J gene TRBJ2-7, with 8 bases fitting TRBD1. The CDR3 contains 13 residues. V gave up 6 bases and J gave up 7 bases; unmatched junction bases: 8. Here the CDR3 DNA reads TGTGCCAGCAGAACACAGGGGGTTGGGGAGCAGTACTTC. Residues: CASRTQGVGEQYF.

The J gene is TRBJ2-5, the V gene TRBV10-2, with D possibly being TRBD1 (6 bases). Trimming shortened V by 5 bases and J by 2 bases, and 9 bases separated the two germline ends. The CDR3 covers 13 residues. Germline CDR1 is WSHSY and CDR2 is SAAADI. Here the CDR3 reads CASSYDRQETQYF. CDR3 DNA sequence: TGCGCCAGCAGTTACGACAGGCAAGAGACCCAGTACTTC.

The CDR3: CASSWTGRFNEQFF. The CDR3 DNA follows: TGTGCCAGCAGCTGGACAGGGCGGTTCAATGAGCAGTTCTTC. The chain joins TRBV27 to TRBJ2-1, with 8 bases lining up with TRBD1. The CDR3 runs 14 residues. Trimming cost V 6 bases and J 6 bases; bases outside gene matches: 7. Germline-derived CDR1 and CDR2 are MNHEY and SMNVEV (reference sequence).